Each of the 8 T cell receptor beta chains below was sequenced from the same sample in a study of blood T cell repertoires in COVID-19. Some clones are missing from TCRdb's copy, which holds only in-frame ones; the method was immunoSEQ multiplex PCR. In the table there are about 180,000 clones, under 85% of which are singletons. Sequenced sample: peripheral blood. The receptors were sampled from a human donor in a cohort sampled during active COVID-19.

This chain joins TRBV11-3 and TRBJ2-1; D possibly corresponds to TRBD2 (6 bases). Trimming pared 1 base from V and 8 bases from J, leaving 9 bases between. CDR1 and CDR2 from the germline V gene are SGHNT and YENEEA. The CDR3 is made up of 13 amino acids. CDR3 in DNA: TGTGCCAGCAGCTTAGGTCTAGCGTATGAGCAGTTCTTC. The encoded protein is CASSLGLAYEQFF.

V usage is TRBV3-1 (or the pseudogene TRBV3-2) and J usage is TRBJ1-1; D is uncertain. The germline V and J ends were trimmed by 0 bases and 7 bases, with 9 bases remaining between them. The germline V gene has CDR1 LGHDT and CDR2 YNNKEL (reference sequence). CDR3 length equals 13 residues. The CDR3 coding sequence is TGTGCCAGCAGCCAAGATCGTGGCAGTGAAGCTTTCTTT. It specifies CASSQDRGSEAFF.

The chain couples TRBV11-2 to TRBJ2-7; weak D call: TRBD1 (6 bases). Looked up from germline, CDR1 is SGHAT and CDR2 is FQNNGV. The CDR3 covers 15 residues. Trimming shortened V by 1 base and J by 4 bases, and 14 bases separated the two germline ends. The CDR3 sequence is CASSLAKGRGYEQYF. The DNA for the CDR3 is TGTGCCAGCAGCTTAGCCAAGGGCAGGGGTTACGAGCAGTACTTC. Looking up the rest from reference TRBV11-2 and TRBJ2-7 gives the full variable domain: EAGVAQSPRYKIIEKRQSVAFWCNPISGHATLYWYQQILGQGPKLLIQFQNNGVVDDSQLPKDRFSAERLKGVDSTLKIQPAKLEDSAVYLCASSLAKGRGYEQYFGPGTRLTVT.

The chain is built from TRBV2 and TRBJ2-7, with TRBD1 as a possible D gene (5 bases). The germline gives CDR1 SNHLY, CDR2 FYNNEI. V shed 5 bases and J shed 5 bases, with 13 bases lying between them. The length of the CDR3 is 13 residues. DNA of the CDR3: TGTGCCAGCAGTCCCGACAGTAGGGACGAGCAGTACTTC. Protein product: CASSPDSRDEQYF.

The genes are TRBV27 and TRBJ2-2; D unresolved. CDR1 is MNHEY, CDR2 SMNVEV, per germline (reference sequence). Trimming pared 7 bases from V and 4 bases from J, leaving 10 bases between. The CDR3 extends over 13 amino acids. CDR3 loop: CASNFGGTGELFF. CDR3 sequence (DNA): TGTGCCAGCAATTTCGGCGGCACCGGGGAGCTGTTTTTT.

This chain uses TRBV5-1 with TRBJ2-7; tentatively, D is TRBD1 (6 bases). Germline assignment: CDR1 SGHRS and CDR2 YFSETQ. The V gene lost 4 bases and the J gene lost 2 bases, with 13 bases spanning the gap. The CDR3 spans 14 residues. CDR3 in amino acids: CASSLAGEAYEQYF. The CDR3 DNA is TGCGCCAGCAGCCTCGCAGGGGAAGCCTACGAGCAGTACTTC.

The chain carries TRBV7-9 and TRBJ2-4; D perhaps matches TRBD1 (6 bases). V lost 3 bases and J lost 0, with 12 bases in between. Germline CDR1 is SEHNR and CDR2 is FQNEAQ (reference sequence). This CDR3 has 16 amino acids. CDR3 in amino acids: CASSFMTGLAKNIQYF. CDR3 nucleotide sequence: TGTGCCAGCAGCTTTATGACAGGACTAGCCAAAAACATTCAGTACTTC.

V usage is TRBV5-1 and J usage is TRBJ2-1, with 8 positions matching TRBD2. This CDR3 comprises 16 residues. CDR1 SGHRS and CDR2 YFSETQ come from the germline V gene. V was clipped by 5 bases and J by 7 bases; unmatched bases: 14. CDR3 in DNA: TGCGCCAGCAGTTACCTGAGGGGCGGGGGGTCGAATGAGCAGTTCTTC. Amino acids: CASSYLRGGGSNEQFF.